The 9 T cell receptor beta chains given below trace back to one sample, sequenced in a study of T cell changes during pregnancy in multiple sclerosis. Generated by immunoSEQ multiplex PCR, the TCRdb table keeps only in-frame clones and is missing some. The sample shows 90,000 to 95,000 clones, 80% to 95% of them seen only once. The sequences come from peripheral blood, collected before pregnancy. These receptor sequences come from a female donor with multiple sclerosis, enrolled in a pregnancy study.

V gene TRBV23-1 combines with J gene TRBJ2-2; maybe TRBD1 (6 bases). TRBV23-1 is known as an ORF, though its function is uncertain. Trimming pared 7 bases from V and 2 bases from J, leaving 17 bases between. CDR3 length: 16 residues. In DNA, the CDR3 is TGCGCCAGCACCCGGTGGACAGTTGTAAACACCGGGGAGCTGTTTTTT. Translation: CASTRWTVVNTGELFF.

The rearrangement links TRBV14 to TRBJ1-2; the D is unclear. Trimming stripped 2 bases from V and 4 bases from J, with 11 bases between. The V gene's germline CDR1 is SGHDN and CDR2 FVKESK. The CDR3 loop spans 14 amino acids. In DNA, the CDR3 is TGTGCCAGCAGCCAAAACTTACGAGGCTATGGCTACACCTTC. It codes for CASSQNLRGYGYTF.

The gene calls are TRBV18 and TRBJ1-1, with 8 bases aligning to TRBD1. Germline CDR1 and CDR2: KGHSH and LQKENI. J lost 11 bases, V lost 0 bases, and 5 bases had no gene match. The CDR3 is made up of 13 amino acids. The chain's CDR3 is CASSPPQGASAFF. The CDR3 nucleotides read TGTGCCAGCTCACCACCTCAGGGGGCATCGGCTTTCTTT. The whole variable domain, filled in from reference TRBV18 and TRBJ1-1, reads NAGVMQNPRHLVRRRGQEARLRCSPMKGHSHVYWYRQLPEEGLKFMVYLQKENIIDESGMPKERFSAEFPKEGPSILRIQQVVRGDSAAYFCASSPPQGASAFFGQGTRLTVV.

This clone was detected only once. V and J are TRBV7-9 and TRBJ1-1; 10 nucleotides line up with TRBD1. This CDR3 contains 14 residues. Losses at the gene ends were 7 bases for V and 5 bases for J; bases not matched to a gene: 7. The germline CDR1 and CDR2 sequences are SEHNR and FQNEAQ (reference sequence). Here the CDR3 reads CASTLGTGVTEAFF. CDR3 nucleotides: TGTGCCAGCACCCTGGGGACAGGGGTTACTGAAGCTTTCTTT.

This clone showed up just once. This sequence joins TRBV2 and TRBJ1-4; 7 positions agree with TRBD1. Per the germline V gene, CDR1 is SNHLY and CDR2 is FYNNEI. The CDR3 sequence is 12 residues long. V shed 10 bases, J shed 8 bases, and the junction held 7 bases outside the gene matches. CDR3 residues: CAIRTRGEKLFF. The CDR3 DNA follows: TGTGCCATACGCACCAGGGGGGAAAAACTGTTTTTT. Full variable domain (outside the CDR3, taken from reference TRBV2 and TRBJ1-4): EPEVTQTPSHQVTQMGQEVILRCVPISNHLYFYWYRQILGQKVEFLVSFYNNEISEKSEIFDDQFSVERPDGSNFTLKIRSTKLEDSAMYFCAIRTRGEKLFFGSGTQLSVL.

The J gene is TRBJ1-6, the V gene TRBV7-9; 8 bases agree with TRBD1. After removal of 5 bases from V and 7 bases from J, the junction contained 4 bases not matched to a gene. The CDR3 extends over 14 amino acids. From germline, CDR1 is SEHNR and CDR2 FQNEAQ (reference sequence). The CDR3 sequence: CASSPGQGNSPLHF. CDR3 bases: TGTGCCAGCAGCCCTGGACAGGGCAATTCACCCCTCCACTTT. Filled out from reference TRBV7-9 and TRBJ1-6, the complete variable domain reads DTGVSQNPRHKITKRGQNVTFRCDPISEHNRLYWYRQTLGQGPEFLTYFQNEAQLEKSRLLSDRFSAERPKGSFSTLEIQRTEQGDSAMYLCASSPGQGNSPLHFGNGTRLTVT.

The chain links TRBV7-2 to TRBJ1-2; 8 positions agree with TRBD1. The CDR3 is 13 amino acids. V dropped 1 base and J dropped 5; count of bases not matched to a gene: 0. The germline gives CDR1 SGHTA, CDR2 FQGNSA. The DNA for the CDR3 is TGTGCCAGCAGCTTAGGGACAGGGTATGGCTACACCTTC. Amino acids: CASSLGTGYGYTF.

V gene TRBV5-8 combines with J gene TRBJ2-1, with 7 bases lining up with TRBD2. Germline assignment: CDR1 SGHTS and CDR2 YDEGEE. V shed 1 base and J 4 bases; nucleotides not matched to a gene: 5. The CDR3 sequence is 15 residues long. The CDR3 nucleotides read TGTGCCAGCAGCTTGCAAGCGGGGCCTTACAATGAGCAGTTCTTC. It yields the protein CASSLQAGPYNEQFF. The full variable domain, completed using reference TRBV5-8 and TRBJ2-1, is EAGVTQSPTHLIKTRGQQATLRCSPISGHTSVYWYQQALGLGLQFLLWYDEGEERNRGNFPPRFSGRQFPNYSSELNVNALELEDSALYLCASSLQAGPYNEQFFGPGTRLTVL.

The chain uses TRBV9 and TRBJ2-7; 8 nucleotides match TRBD1. The ends lost 4 bases at V and 3 bases at J; junction bases unmatched: 3. The germline CDR1 and CDR2 sequences are SGDLS and YYNGEE. This CDR3 has 13 residues. CDR3 in amino acids: CASSRGQGYEQYF. DNA of the CDR3: TGTGCCAGCAGCCGCGGACAGGGCTACGAGCAGTACTTC.